This TCR beta chain was sequenced for a study of immune cell composition in non-small cell lung cancer. In the study overall: Lung adenocarcinoma or squamous carcinoma made up most tumours.

The table came from immunoSEQ multiplex PCR; TCRdb's copy has only in-frame clones and leaves some out. The sample has 4,000 or so clones; under 85% are singletons. As to this clone: The target antigen is unknown.

The V and J ends lost 2 bases and 7 bases, in that order; junction bases with no gene match: 7. CDR1 and CDR2 (germline): PRHDT, FYEKMQ (reference sequence). The CDR3 has 14 amino acids. Findings and limits, study-wide: Tumour TCR-beta clonality showed no significant link to smoking pack-years. Top 10 clone scores and clonality were higher in squamous than adenocarcinoma. Squamous carcinomas (about 75%) more often had tumour-associated clones >0.5% than adenocarcinomas (33%).

The source of this sequence is a human donor with non-small cell lung cancer. The sequencing sample was made of lung tumor tissue. The chain recombines TRBV13 with TRBJ1-2; 7 nucleotides align to TRBD1. The chain's CDR3 is CASSLRAGGLGYTF. CDR3 coding DNA: TGTGCCAGCAGCTTACGGGCAGGGGGTCTTGGCTACACCTTC.